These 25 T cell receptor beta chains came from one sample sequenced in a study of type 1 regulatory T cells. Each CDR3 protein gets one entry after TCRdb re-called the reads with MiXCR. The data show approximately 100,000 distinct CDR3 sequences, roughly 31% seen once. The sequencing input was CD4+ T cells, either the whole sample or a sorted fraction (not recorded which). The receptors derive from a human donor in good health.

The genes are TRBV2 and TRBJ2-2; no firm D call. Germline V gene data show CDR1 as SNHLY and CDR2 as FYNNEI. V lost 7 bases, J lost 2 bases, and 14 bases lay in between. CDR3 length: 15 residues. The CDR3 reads CASTAQSINTGELFF. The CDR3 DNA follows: TGTGCCAGCACCGCACAGAGTATAAACACCGGGGAGCTGTTTTTT.

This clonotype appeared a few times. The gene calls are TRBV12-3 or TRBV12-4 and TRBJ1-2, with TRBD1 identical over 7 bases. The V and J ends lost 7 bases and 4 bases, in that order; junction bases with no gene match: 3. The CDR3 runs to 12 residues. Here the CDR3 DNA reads TGTGCCAGCAACCGGGACAGCTATGGCTACACCTTC. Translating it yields CASNRDSYGYTF.

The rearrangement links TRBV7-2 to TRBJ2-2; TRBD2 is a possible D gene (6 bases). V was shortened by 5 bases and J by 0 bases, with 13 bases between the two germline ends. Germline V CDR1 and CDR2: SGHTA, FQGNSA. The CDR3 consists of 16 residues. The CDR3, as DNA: TGTGCCAGCAGCCCCGACGGGGGATCGAACACCGGGGAGCTGTTTTTT. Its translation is CASSPDGGSNTGELFF.

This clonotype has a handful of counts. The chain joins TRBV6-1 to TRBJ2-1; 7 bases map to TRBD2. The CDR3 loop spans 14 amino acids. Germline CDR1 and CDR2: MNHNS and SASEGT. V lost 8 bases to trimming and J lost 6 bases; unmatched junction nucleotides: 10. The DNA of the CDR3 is TGTGCCAGCTATCTGGCGGGAGTCCTCAATGAGCAGTTCTTC. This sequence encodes CASYLAGVLNEQFF.

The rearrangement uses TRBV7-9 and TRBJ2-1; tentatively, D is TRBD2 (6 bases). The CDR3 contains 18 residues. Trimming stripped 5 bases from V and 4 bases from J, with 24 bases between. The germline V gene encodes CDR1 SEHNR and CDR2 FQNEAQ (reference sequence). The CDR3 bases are TGTGCCAGCAGCCCCACTTGGTCTAGCGACCCCGGGTACAATGAGCAGTTCTTC. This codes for CASSPTWSSDPGYNEQFF.

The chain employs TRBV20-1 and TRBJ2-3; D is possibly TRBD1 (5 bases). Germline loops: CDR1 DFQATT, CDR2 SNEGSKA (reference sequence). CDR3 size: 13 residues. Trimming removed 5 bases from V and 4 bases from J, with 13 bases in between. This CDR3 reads CSAGQGLPDTQYF. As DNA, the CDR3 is TGCAGTGCTGGCCAGGGTTTGCCAGATACGCAGTATTTT.

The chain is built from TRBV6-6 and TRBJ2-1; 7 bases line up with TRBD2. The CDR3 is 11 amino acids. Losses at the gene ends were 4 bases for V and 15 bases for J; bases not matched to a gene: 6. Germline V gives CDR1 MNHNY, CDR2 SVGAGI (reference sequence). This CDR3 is CASSSGGRGFF. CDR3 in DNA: TGTGCCAGCAGTTCTGGCGGGAGAGGGTTCTTC.

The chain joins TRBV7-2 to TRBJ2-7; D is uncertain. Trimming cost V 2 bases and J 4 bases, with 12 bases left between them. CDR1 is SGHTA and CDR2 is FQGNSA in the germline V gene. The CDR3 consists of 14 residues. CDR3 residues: CASSLWPQRYEQYF. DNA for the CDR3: TGTGCCAGCAGCTTATGGCCTCAAAGGTACGAGCAGTACTTC.

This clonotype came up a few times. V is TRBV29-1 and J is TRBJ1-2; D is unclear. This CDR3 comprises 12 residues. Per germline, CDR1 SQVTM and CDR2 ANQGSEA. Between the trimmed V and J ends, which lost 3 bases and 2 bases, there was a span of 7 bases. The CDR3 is CSVDRQNYGYTF. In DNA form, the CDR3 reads TGCAGCGTTGATCGGCAGAACTATGGCTACACCTTC.

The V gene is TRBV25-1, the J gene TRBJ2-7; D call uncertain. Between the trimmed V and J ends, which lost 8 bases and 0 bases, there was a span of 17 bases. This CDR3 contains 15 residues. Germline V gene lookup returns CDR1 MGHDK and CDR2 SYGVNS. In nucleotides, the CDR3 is TGTGCCAGCTCCCTAGGCGGCACTCTCTCCTACGAGCAGTACTTC. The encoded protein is CASSLGGTLSYEQYF.

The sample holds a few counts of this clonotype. Written as DNA, the CDR3 is TGTGCCAGCTCACCGGACAGTTCCGAGCAGTACTTC. This translates into CASSPDSSEQYF. The chain couples TRBV18 to TRBJ2-7, with D possibly TRBD1 on 6 matching bases. The CDR3 is 12 residues long. Germline V CDR1 and CDR2: KGHSH, LQKENI. Trimming took 3 bases from V and 6 from J, leaving 9 bases between them. Supplemented by reference TRBV18 and TRBJ2-7, the full variable domain reads NAGVMQNPRHLVRRRGQEARLRCSPMKGHSHVYWYRQLPEEGLKFMVYLQKENIIDESGMPKERFSAEFPKEGPSILRIQQVVRGDSAAYFCASSPDSSEQYFGPGTRLTVT.

CDR3 DNA: TGCAGTGCTAGAGACCTGCTTCTGGAGAATGAAAAACTGTTTTTT. It encodes CSARDLLLENEKLFF. This rearrangement joins TRBV20-1 to TRBJ1-4; D is undetermined. Germline CDR1 DFQATT, CDR2 SNEGSKA (reference sequence). The germline V and J ends were trimmed by 0 bases and 5 bases, with 13 bases remaining between them. CDR3 size: 15 residues.

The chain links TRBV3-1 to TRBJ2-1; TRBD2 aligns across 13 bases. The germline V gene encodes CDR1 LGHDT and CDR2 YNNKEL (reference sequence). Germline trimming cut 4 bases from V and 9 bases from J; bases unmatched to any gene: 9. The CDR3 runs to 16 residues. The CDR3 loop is CASSPHGLAGVVEQFF. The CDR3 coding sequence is TGTGCCAGCAGCCCTCACGGACTAGCGGGAGTGGTTGAGCAGTTCTTC.

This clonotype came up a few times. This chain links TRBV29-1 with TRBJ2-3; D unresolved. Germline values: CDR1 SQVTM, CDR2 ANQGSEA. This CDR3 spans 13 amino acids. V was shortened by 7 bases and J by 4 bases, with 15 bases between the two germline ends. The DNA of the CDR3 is TGCAGCGCTCGGGTCGGCACCCCAGATACGCAGTATTTT. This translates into CSARVGTPDTQYF.

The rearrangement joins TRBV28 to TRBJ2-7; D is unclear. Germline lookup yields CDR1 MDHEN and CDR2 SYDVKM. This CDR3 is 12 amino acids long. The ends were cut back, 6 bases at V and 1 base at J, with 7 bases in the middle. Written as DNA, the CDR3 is TGTGCCAGCAGGGCGGCGTCCTACGAGCAGTACTTC. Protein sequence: CASRAASYEQYF.

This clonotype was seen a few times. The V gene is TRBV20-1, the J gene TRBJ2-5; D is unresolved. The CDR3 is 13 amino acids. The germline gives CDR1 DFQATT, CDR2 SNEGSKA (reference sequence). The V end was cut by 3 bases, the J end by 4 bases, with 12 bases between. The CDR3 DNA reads TGCAGTGCTAGTCCCTTGAGACGAGAGACCCAGTACTTC. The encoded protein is CSASPLRRETQYF.

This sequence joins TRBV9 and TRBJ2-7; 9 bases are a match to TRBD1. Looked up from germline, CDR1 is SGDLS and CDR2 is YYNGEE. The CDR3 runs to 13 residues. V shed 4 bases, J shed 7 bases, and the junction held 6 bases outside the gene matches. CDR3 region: CASSRRQGGEQYF. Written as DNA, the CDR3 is TGTGCCAGCAGCAGAAGACAGGGGGGGGAGCAGTACTTC.

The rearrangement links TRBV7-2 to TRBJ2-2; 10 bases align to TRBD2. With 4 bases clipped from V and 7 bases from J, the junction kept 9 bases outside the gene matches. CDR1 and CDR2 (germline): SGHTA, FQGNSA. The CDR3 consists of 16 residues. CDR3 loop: CASSSSSGRAGGELFF. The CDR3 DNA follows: TGTGCCAGCAGCTCGTCGAGCGGGAGGGCCGGCGGGGAGCTGTTTTTT.

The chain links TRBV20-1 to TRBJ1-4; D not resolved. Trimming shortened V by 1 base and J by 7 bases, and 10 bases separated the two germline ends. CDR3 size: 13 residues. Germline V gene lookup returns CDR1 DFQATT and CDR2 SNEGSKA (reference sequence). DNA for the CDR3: TGCAGTGCTAGAGGCCCGGCGGGTGAAAAACTGTTTTTT. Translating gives CSARGPAGEKLFF.

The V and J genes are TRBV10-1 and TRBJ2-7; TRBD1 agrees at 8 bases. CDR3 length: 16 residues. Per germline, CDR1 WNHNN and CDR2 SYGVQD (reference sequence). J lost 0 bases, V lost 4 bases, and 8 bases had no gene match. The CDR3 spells CASSGRGGTGSYEQYF. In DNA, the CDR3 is TGCGCCAGCAGTGGAAGAGGGGGGACAGGCTCCTACGAGCAGTACTTC.

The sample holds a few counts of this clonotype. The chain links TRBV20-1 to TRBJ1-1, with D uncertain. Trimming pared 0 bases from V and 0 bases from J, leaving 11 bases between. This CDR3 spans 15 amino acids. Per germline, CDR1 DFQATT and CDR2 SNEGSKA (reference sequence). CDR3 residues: CSARDFPGMNTEAFF. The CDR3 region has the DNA TGCAGTGCTAGAGATTTTCCCGGGATGAACACTGAAGCTTTCTTT.

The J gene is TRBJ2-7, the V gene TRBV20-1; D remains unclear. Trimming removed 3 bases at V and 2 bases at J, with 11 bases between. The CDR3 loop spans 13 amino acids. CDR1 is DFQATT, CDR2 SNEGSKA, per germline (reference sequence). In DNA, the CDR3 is TGCAGTGCTAGGGGCCCGCCAACCTACGAGCAGTACTTC. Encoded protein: CSARGPPTYEQYF.

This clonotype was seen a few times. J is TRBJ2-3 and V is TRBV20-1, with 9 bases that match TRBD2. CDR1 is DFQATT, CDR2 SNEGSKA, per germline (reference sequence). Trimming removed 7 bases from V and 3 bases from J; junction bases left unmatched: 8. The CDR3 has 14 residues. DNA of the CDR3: TGCAGTGTTACCGGGACTAGCCGGACAGATACGCAGTATTTT. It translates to CSVTGTSRTDTQYF.

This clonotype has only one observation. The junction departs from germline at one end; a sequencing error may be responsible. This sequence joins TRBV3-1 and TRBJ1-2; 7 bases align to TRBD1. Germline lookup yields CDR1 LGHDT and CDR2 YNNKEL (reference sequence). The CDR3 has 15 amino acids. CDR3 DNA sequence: TGTGCCAACAGCCAAGGGACAGCCTTTTTCTATGGCTACACCTTC. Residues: CANSQGTAFFYGYTF.

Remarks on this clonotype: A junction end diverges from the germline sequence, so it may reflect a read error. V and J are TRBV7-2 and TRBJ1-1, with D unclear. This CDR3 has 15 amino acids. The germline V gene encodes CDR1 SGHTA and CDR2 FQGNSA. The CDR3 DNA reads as TGTGCCAGCAGCTTAGGGTTCCCGGGGAAGCCTGAATCTTTCTTT. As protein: CASSLGFPGKPESFF.